There are many counts of the clone carrying this T cell receptor (beta chain). Its target is unknown. The data belong to a study of T cells after yellow fever vaccination. General study results and limits: Most primary-vaccination clones reappeared after the booster (about 97% CD4, approximately 88% CD8). By day 5 rather than day 15, the secondary response had peaked, though it was weaker.

V was pared by 7 bases and J by 8 bases, with 18 bases between. This CDR3 comprises 14 residues. Production of TCR cDNA was by 5'RACE template switching, which also added a universal primer site and UMIs. TCRdb analysed the 5' RACE reads with MiXCR anew, one entry per CDR3 protein. The table lists about 29,000 distinct CDR3 sequences, more than 5% of them singletons. The material sequenced was CD8+ T cells sorted from PBMCs, taken 10 days after the yellow fever booster vaccination. The receptor was isolated from a man aged 25-45 years who received the YFV17D yellow fever vaccine. The chain uses TRBV12-3 or TRBV12-4 and TRBJ2-1; no clear D gene. CDR3 in DNA: TGTGCCAGCAAAGGCACTACCTCCCGGGATGAGCAGTTCTTC. This gives the protein CASKGTTSRDEQFF.